What follows are 27 T cell receptor beta chains derived from one specimen sequenced in a study of cytomegalovirus exposure and HLA in healthy donors. The study ran its PCR with 60 Vbeta and 13 Jbeta primers. The protocol was immunoSEQ multiplex PCR, while the TCRdb copy is restricted to in-frame clones and leaves out a portion. Among 90,000 to 130,000 clones listed, about 70% were seen once. Sequenced sample: PBMCs. The receptors stem from a man aged 30 to 45 in good health and CMV-seropositive.

The rearrangement links TRBV6-6 to TRBJ2-2; a weak D match, TRBD1 (5 bases). This CDR3 is built from 13 residues. Trimming shortened V by 10 bases and J by 6 bases, and 15 bases separated the two germline ends. The germline CDR1 and CDR2 sequences are MNHNY and SVGAGI (reference sequence). The DNA of the CDR3 is TGTGCCATCCCTTTACCAGGGTCCGGGGAGCTGTTTTTT. It codes for CAIPLPGSGELFF.

This sequence joins TRBV28 and TRBJ2-2; no definite D call. Trimming left V 4 bases short and J 4 bases short, with 4 bases between. The CDR3 has 12 residues. CDR1 and CDR2 from the germline V gene are MDHEN and SYDVKM. CDR3 residues: CASSSLTGELFF. CDR3 coding DNA: TGTGCCAGCAGTTCCCTCACCGGGGAGCTGTTTTTT.

This chain joins TRBV11-2 and TRBJ1-4; TRBD1 matches 8 bases. This CDR3 region has 16 residues. CDR1 is SGHAT, CDR2 FQNNGV, per germline. J gave up 5 bases and V 4 bases, and 9 bases lay outside the gene matches. The CDR3 is CASSSTGQGGNEKLFF. For the CDR3, the DNA is TGTGCCAGCAGCTCAACCGGACAGGGTGGGAATGAAAAACTGTTTTTT.

This chain uses TRBV9 with TRBJ2-7; 8 bases map to TRBD1. V shed 6 bases, J shed 0 bases, and the junction held 8 bases outside the gene matches. Germline CDR1 and CDR2: SGDLS and YYNGEE. This CDR3 contains 15 residues. In nucleotides, the CDR3 is TGTGCCAGCACCAAAGGACAGGGCGCCTCCTACGAGCAGTACTTC. Protein sequence: CASTKGQGASYEQYF.

In its sample, this clone was seen once. The V gene is TRBV6-5, the J gene TRBJ1-1, with 8 nucleotides matching TRBD1. V shed 2 bases and J 13 bases; nucleotides not matched to a gene: 9. This CDR3 contains 13 residues. The germline V gene has CDR1 MNHEY and CDR2 SVGAGI. The CDR3 region is CASSYMGRGLVFF. CDR3 nucleotide sequence: TGTGCCAGCAGTTACATGGGCAGGGGGCTTGTTTTCTTT.

The rearrangement joins TRBV7-2 to TRBJ2-1, with 12 bases that match TRBD2. Germline V CDR1 and CDR2: SGHTA, FQGNSA. There are 16 residues in the CDR3. V lost 5 bases to trimming and J lost 4 bases; unmatched junction nucleotides: 6. In DNA, the CDR3 is TGTGCCAGCAGCCCTAGCGGGAGGGCCAAATACAATGAGCAGTTCTTC. Translated, it gives CASSPSGRAKYNEQFF.

The V call is TRBV7-9, the J call TRBJ1-1; maybe TRBD1 (6 bases). This CDR3 has 14 residues. Germline-derived CDR1 and CDR2 are SEHNR and FQNEAQ (reference sequence). V was cut by 1 base and J by 4 bases, with 10 bases left in between. CDR3 DNA: TGTGCCAGCAGCTTAGGACAGGCCCGCACTGAAGCTTTCTTT. Its protein is CASSLGQARTEAFF.

This rearrangement joins TRBV6-1 to TRBJ2-7; TRBD1 matches at 9 bases. Germline lookup yields CDR1 MNHNS and CDR2 SASEGT. This CDR3 region has 13 residues. Unmatched junction bases numbered 5, after V lost 10 bases and J lost 1 base. The CDR3 here is CAIRTGVSYEQYF. Here the CDR3 DNA reads TGTGCCATTAGGACAGGGGTATCCTACGAGCAGTACTTC.

The V gene is TRBV7-4, the J gene TRBJ2-7; TRBD1 aligns across 8 bases. Germline loops: CDR1 SGHVT, CDR2 SQSDAQ. The length of the CDR3 is 20 residues. Unmatched junction bases numbered 19, after V lost 0 bases and J lost 3 bases. The CDR3 DNA is TGTGCCAGCAGCTTAGCCCAAAGGGGGGCTATTTCCGGGACAGGCTACGAGCAGTACTTC. Translated, it gives CASSLAQRGAISGTGYEQYF.

This clone was observed once. The chain uses TRBV4-2 and TRBJ1-1; TRBD1 matches at 7 bases. The CDR3 consists of 15 residues. V gave up 4 bases and J gave up 4 bases; unmatched junction bases: 9. The V gene's germline CDR1 is LGHNA and CDR2 YNFKEQ. CDR3 sequence reads: CASSRFDRERTEAFF. CDR3 coding DNA: TGTGCCAGCAGCCGCTTTGACAGGGAGCGCACTGAAGCTTTCTTT.

V usage is TRBV6-5 and J usage is TRBJ1-1, with D unresolved. Trimming left V 8 bases short and J 3 bases short, with 16 bases between. Germline V gene sequence: CDR1 MNHEY, CDR2 SVGAGI. CDR3 length: 14 amino acids. CDR3 sequence (DNA): TGTGCCAGCCGATCTTATACCCCAGACACTGAAGCTTTCTTT. Its translation: CASRSYTPDTEAFF.

The V call is TRBV5-8, the J call TRBJ1-3; D is unresolved. The CDR3 extends over 18 amino acids. V gave up 2 bases and J gave up 0 bases, with 18 bases separating them. Germline V gives CDR1 SGHTS, CDR2 YDEGEE. As DNA, the CDR3 is TGTGCCAGCAGCTTCCGACGGGGAGTTAATCTCTCTGGAAACACCATATATTTT. Translated: CASSFRRGVNLSGNTIYF.

For the CDR3, the DNA is TGTGCCAGCAGCCCCGATGGGACATTGAACACTGAAGCTTTCTTT. Translated, it gives CASSPDGTLNTEAFF. J is TRBJ1-1 and V is TRBV7-9; D may be TRBD1 (6 bases). This CDR3 is built from 15 residues. CDR1 is SEHNR, CDR2 FQNEAQ, per germline (reference sequence). V gave up 5 bases and J gave up 0 bases, with 13 bases separating them.

The chain combines TRBV27 with TRBJ2-3, with 7 bases identical to TRBD2. In germline, CDR1 is MNHEY, CDR2 SMNVEV (reference sequence). This CDR3 comprises 17 residues. The J segment lost 3 bases and the V segment lost 3 bases, leaving 12 bases of the junction unmatched. CDR3: CASSFRLGGVGTDTQYF. The DNA of the CDR3 is TGTGCCAGCAGTTTCCGCCTGGGGGGGGTTGGGACAGATACGCAGTATTTT.

The V gene is TRBV4-1, the J gene TRBJ1-2, with a possible D match to TRBD1 (6 bases). The V and J ends lost 5 bases and 2 bases respectively, with 9 bases between them. The germline V gene encodes CDR1 MGHRA and CDR2 YSYEKL. The CDR3 covers 13 residues. The CDR3 is CASSAQGNYGYTF. The CDR3 nucleotides are TGCGCCAGCAGCGCACAGGGAAACTATGGCTACACCTTC.

This clone was seen just once. The rearrangement uses TRBV7-2 and TRBJ2-3; possibly TRBD2 for D (5 bases). Germline CDR1 reads SGHTA; CDR2 reads FQGNSA. The CDR3 contains 15 residues. The V end lost 5 bases, the J end lost 3 bases, and 15 bases lay between the germline ends. The CDR3 DNA follows: TGTGCCAGCAGCCCCTCCCTAGCTCGGACAGATACGCAGTATTTT. Translated, it gives CASSPSLARTDTQYF.

This chain links TRBV7-2 with TRBJ2-7; D possibly corresponds to TRBD2 (5 bases). The germline gives CDR1 SGHTA, CDR2 FQGNSA. V was clipped by 3 bases and J by 0 bases, with 12 bases between them. The CDR3 is 15 residues long. The CDR3 loop reads CASSLGGPTSYEQYV. The CDR3 DNA is TGTGCCAGCAGCTTGGGCGGGCCTACCTCCTACGAGCAGTACGTC.

This rearrangement joins TRBV5-4 to TRBJ2-2; D gene unclear. Germline CDR1 SGHNT, CDR2 YYREEE (reference sequence). V was pared by 3 bases and J by 4 bases, with 10 bases between. This CDR3 region has 14 residues. DNA for the CDR3: TGTGCCAGCAGCTCCCTTGGCCGCACCGGGGAGCTGTTTTTT. Its protein is CASSSLGRTGELFF.

The chain recombines TRBV18 with TRBJ1-5; weak D call: TRBD1 (5 bases). The ends were cut back, 4 bases at V and 7 bases at J, with 11 bases in the middle. Germline CDR1 is KGHSH and CDR2 is LQKENI. The CDR3 contains 13 residues. The CDR3 loop reads CASSLEEGQPQHF. The CDR3 coding sequence is TGTGCCAGCTCACTGGAGGAGGGGCAGCCCCAGCATTTT.

The chain has TRBV5-6 and TRBJ2-3; 8 bases are shared with TRBD1. Germline CDR1 SGHDT, CDR2 YYEEEE. The CDR3 covers 16 residues. The V segment lost 4 bases and the J segment 2 bases; nucleotides outside the gene matches: 9. The CDR3 region is CASSVLGQGSTDTQYF. The CDR3 bases are TGTGCCAGCAGCGTGTTAGGACAGGGTTCCACAGATACGCAGTATTTT.

This clone was seen more than once but under ten times. The CDR3 nucleotides are TGTGCCAGCTCACCATCGGAGGGTGTAGGGGGCTCCGGGACTAGCGCCCGACCCTACGAGCAGTACGTC. As protein: CASSPSEGVGGSGTSARPYEQYV. The chain combines TRBV18 with TRBJ2-7; 10 positions match TRBD2. The germline CDR1 and CDR2 sequences are KGHSH and LQKENI. With V trimmed by 2 bases and J by 2 bases, 27 bases remained unmatched. The CDR3 is made up of 23 amino acids.

This chain links TRBV5-1 with TRBJ1-1; D may be TRBD1 (5 bases). The germline V gene encodes CDR1 SGHRS and CDR2 YFSETQ. The CDR3 has 14 residues. Trimming pared 1 base from V and 5 bases from J, leaving 12 bases between. For the CDR3, the DNA is TGCGCCAGCAGCTTGTGGGTGCCAGGGACTGAAGCTTTCTTT. It is translated as CASSLWVPGTEAFF. The whole variable domain, filled in from reference TRBV5-1 and TRBJ1-1, reads KAGVTQTPRYLIKTRGQQVTLSCSPISGHRSVSWYQQTPGQGLQFLFEYFSETQRNKGNFPGRFSGRQFSNSRSEMNVSTLELGDSALYLCASSLWVPGTEAFFGQGTRLTVV.

V usage is TRBV27 and J usage is TRBJ1-2, with D possibly TRBD1 on 6 matching bases. The CDR3 length is 14 residues. From germline, CDR1 is MNHEY and CDR2 SMNVEV (reference sequence). The ends were cut back, 5 bases at V and 8 bases at J, with 18 bases in the middle. This chain's CDR3 is CASSPWGGAGGYTF. The DNA for the CDR3 is TGTGCCAGCAGTCCTTGGGGGGGCGCGGGAGGCTACACCTTC.

The chain has TRBV12-5 and TRBJ2-2; the D gene is possibly TRBD2 (5 bases). Trimming pared 0 bases from V and 3 bases from J, leaving 20 bases between. This CDR3 is built from 19 residues. Germline CDR1 and CDR2: LGHNT and FRNRAP. CDR3: CASGLVLFPRADDTGELFF. CDR3 coding DNA: TGTGCTAGTGGTTTGGTACTTTTCCCTAGAGCGGATGACACCGGGGAGCTGTTTTTT.

The chain combines TRBV7-9 with TRBJ2-7; 9 bases map to TRBD2. Germline CDR1 and CDR2: SEHNR and FQNEAQ (reference sequence). The CDR3 totals 16 residues. The V segment lost 4 bases and the J segment 9 bases; nucleotides outside the gene matches: 16. CDR3 bases: TGTGCCAGCAGCTCTCCTCTTATAGCGGGGGCTGGGGGGCAGTACTTC. As protein: CASSSPLIAGAGGQYF.

The CDR3, as DNA: TGTGCCAGCAGCCCCCTCGTCGGGGGACCTGGAAACACCATATATTTT. Protein: CASSPLVGGPGNTIYF. This chain joins TRBV11-3 and TRBJ1-3; tentatively, D is TRBD1 (5 bases). The CDR3 runs to 16 residues. Germline V lookup: CDR1 SGHNT, CDR2 YENEEA. Trimming shortened V by 5 bases and J by 2 bases, and 16 bases separated the two germline ends.

This clone has only one observation. J is TRBJ2-5 and V is TRBV4-1, with D unclear. V lost 4 bases to trimming and J lost 5 bases, with 11 bases between them. CDR1 is MGHRA, CDR2 YSYEKL, per germline. This CDR3 is 13 amino acids long. CDR3 amino acids: CASSLLTEETQYF. The CDR3 DNA reads TGCGCCAGCAGCCTACTAACGGAGGAGACCCAGTACTTC.